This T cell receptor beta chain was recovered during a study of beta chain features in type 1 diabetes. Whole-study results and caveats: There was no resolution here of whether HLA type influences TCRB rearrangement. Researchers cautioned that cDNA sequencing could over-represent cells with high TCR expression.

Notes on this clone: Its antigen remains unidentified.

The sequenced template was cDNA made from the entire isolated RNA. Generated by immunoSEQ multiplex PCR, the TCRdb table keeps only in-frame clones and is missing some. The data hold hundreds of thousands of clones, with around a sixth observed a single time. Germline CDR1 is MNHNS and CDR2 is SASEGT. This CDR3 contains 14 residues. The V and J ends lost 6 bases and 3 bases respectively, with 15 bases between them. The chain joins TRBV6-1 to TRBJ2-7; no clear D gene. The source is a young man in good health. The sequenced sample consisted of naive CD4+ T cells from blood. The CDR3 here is CASRYLGRNYEQYF. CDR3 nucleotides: TGTGCCAGCAGATACCTAGGACGGAACTACGAGCAGTACTTC.